The T cell receptor beta chain described here comes from a study of T cell repertoires in cytomegalovirus infection. Study-wide background: Public signatures in TCR beta pointed to CMV infection and matching HLA type.

V trimming: 5 bases; J trimming: 4 bases; junction bases outside the gene matches: 8. The CDR3 sequence is 15 residues long. Looked up from germline, CDR1 is SEHNR and CDR2 is FQNEAQ (reference sequence). This clonotype has ten or more counts. Its antigen is as yet unknown. TCRdb re-analysed the reads in MiXCR, keeping a single row per CDR3 protein. The data show some 920,000 distinct CDR3 sequences, roughly 30% seen once. The sample in question was cultured CD8+ T cells from PBMCs, obtained from culture after CMV antigen stimulation. V is TRBV7-9 and J is TRBJ2-1; 7 positions match TRBD1. The TCR originated in a human donor in good health (CMV status not recorded). Some clones in this sample may be carry-over from other donors' samples. The chain's CDR3 is CASSPPTGEYNEQFF. CDR3 in DNA: TGTGCCAGCAGCCCGCCAACAGGGGAATACAATGAGCAGTTCTTC.